This note documents a single TCR beta chain sequence. Its antigen is still unknown. TCR libraries were built in bulk with a published protocol and specific TCR primers. From the PCR reads, TCRdb called clonotypes with MiXCR, one entry per CDR3 protein. This table has tens of thousands of distinct CDR3 sequences, under 25% appearing once. This record comes from a study of molecular identifiers for immune sequencing clone quantification. Across the whole study: Naive CD8 RNA (roughly 18,000 or 92,000 cells) was divided into five aliquots, with four sequenced.

Regarding the study as a whole: Clones that had above 20 RNA copies took up over 99% of effector molecules but under 1% in naive cells.

CDR1 is LNHDA, CDR2 SQIVND, per germline (reference sequence). The V end was cut by 3 bases, the J end by 1 base, with 6 bases between. CDR3 length: 14 amino acids. Sequencing was performed on naive CD8+ T cells from blood, with Jurkat cell RNA spiked in. Subset reported: FACS-sorted CD8+CD4-CCR7+CD45RA+ naive T cells. This TCR was sampled from a human donor in good health. Some libraries in this study had Jurkat cell RNA spiked in. The chain recombines TRBV19 with TRBJ2-2; D not resolved. CDR3 coding DNA: TGTGCCAGTAGTATTTTTCTGAACACCGGGGAGCTGTTTTTT. Amino acids: CASSIFLNTGELFF.